This TCR beta chain originates from a study of blood T cell repertoires in COVID-19. Study-wide background: T cells, B-cell-depleted T cells, or PBMCs supplied cDNA or gDNA.

This table comes from immunoSEQ multiplex PCR, and its TCRdb copy is limited to in-frame clones, with some not included. The profile shows 95,000 to 150,000 clones, around 91% of them singletons. Germline lookup yields CDR1 MNHEY and CDR2 SVGAGI. This CDR3 has 14 residues. With 6 bases removed from V and 8 bases from J, the gap between germline ends came to 14 bases. The receptor's source is a man aged 65-85 years with active or convalescent COVID-19. The J gene is TRBJ1-6, the V gene TRBV6-5; TRBD1 might be the D (6 bases). The sample comprised peripheral blood. CDR3 region: CASSYGQTDSPLHF. CDR3 nucleotide sequence: TGTGCCAGCAGCTACGGACAGACCGATTCACCCCTCCACTTT.